Presented here are 14 T cell receptor beta chains from one specimen sequenced in a study of T cell repertoires in cytomegalovirus infection. These receptors' antigens are unknown. From the reads, TCRdb called clonotypes with MiXCR, one entry per CDR3 protein. The sample consists of hundreds of thousands of distinct CDR3 sequences, approximately 40% of them appearing once. Sequencing used cultured PBMCs, obtained from culture after CMV antigen stimulation. These receptors all stem from a human donor in good health (CMV status not recorded). Some clones in this sample may be carry-over from other donors' samples.

This clonotype was detected a few times. V usage is TRBV7-9 and J usage is TRBJ2-1, with D unresolved. The germline V gene has CDR1 SEHNR and CDR2 FQNEAQ (reference sequence). V gave up 4 bases and J gave up 4 bases, with 8 bases separating them. The CDR3 extends over 13 amino acids. CDR3 in amino acids: CASSWVQYNEQFF. CDR3 coding DNA: TGTGCCAGCAGCTGGGTTCAGTACAATGAGCAGTTCTTC.

This clonotype was seen a few times. The gene calls are TRBV11-2 and TRBJ1-1; 7 bases line up with TRBD1. Germline CDR1 SGHAT, CDR2 FQNNGV. V shed 6 bases and J 10 bases; nucleotides not matched to a gene: 5. There are 11 residues in the CDR3. Here the CDR3 reads CASRSPGGAFF. CDR3 DNA: TGTGCCAGCAGATCCCCAGGGGGAGCTTTCTTT.

The genes are TRBV28 and TRBJ1-1; D may be TRBD1 (6 bases). Germline V gene lookup returns CDR1 MDHEN and CDR2 SYDVKM. V lost 7 bases, J lost 5 bases, and 17 bases lay in between. The CDR3 runs to 14 residues. The CDR3 protein is CASKRGRGRTEAFF. The CDR3 nucleotides read TGTGCCAGCAAGAGGGGCAGGGGACGGACTGAAGCTTTCTTT.

The sample holds a few counts of this clonotype. This sequence joins TRBV19 and TRBJ2-4; D is possibly TRBD2 (6 bases). Trimming took off 6 bases at V and 8 bases at J, with 17 bases between the two ends. The CDR3 is made up of 14 amino acids. Germline-derived CDR1 and CDR2 are LNHDA and SQIVND (reference sequence). CDR3 in DNA: TGTGCCAGTAGAGGTCTCGGGGGAGGTCACATTCAGTACTTC. It specifies CASRGLGGGHIQYF.

This clonotype was observed a few times. The J gene is TRBJ2-2, the V gene TRBV7-9; D is undetermined. CDR1 is SEHNR, CDR2 FQNEAQ, per germline (reference sequence). CDR3 length: 17 amino acids. Trimming stripped 4 bases from V and 8 bases from J, with 23 bases between. The chain's CDR3 is CASSSSIPDPGPGELFF. CDR3 bases: TGTGCCAGCAGCTCATCCATCCCGGACCCCGGGCCGGGGGAGCTGTTTTTT. Full variable domain (rest looked up from reference TRBV7-9 and TRBJ2-2): DTGVSQNPRHKITKRGQNVTFRCDPISEHNRLYWYRQTLGQGPEFLTYFQNEAQLEKSRLLSDRFSAERPKGSFSTLEIQRTEQGDSAMYLCASSSSIPDPGPGELFFGEGSRLTVL.

This clonotype was recorded only once. The gene calls are TRBV2 and TRBJ1-2; 11 bases match TRBD1. Losses at the gene ends were 8 bases for V and 3 bases for J; bases not matched to a gene: 5. CDR1 and CDR2 (germline): SNHLY, FYNNEI. The length of the CDR3 is 14 residues. The CDR3 nucleotides read TGTGCCAGCCGGCCGGGACAGGGGGACTATGGCTACACCTTC. Translated, it gives CASRPGQGDYGYTF.

There are a few counts of this clonotype. The V call is TRBV7-9, the J call TRBJ1-6; D not certain. Deletions cut 5 bases from V and 9 bases from J, with 11 bases between. The CDR3 covers 13 residues. From germline, CDR1 is SEHNR and CDR2 FQNEAQ (reference sequence). CDR3 DNA: TGTGCCAGCAGCCCAGCCCGGACTTCACCCCTCCACTTT. Residues: CASSPARTSPLHF.

CDR3 protein: CASSLASRVWETQYF. The CDR3 bases are TGTGCCAGCAGCTTAGCGTCGCGAGTCTGGGAGACCCAGTACTTC. This sequence joins TRBV7-6 and TRBJ2-5; D remains unclear. V lost 0 bases and J 5 bases, leaving 13 bases between the germline ends. The germline gives CDR1 SGHVS, CDR2 FNYEAQ. This CDR3 is built from 15 residues. Filled out from reference TRBV7-6 and TRBJ2-5, the complete variable domain reads GAGVSQSPRYKVTKRGQDVALRCDPISGHVSLYWYRQALGQGPEFLTYFNYEAQQDKSGLPNDRFSAERPEGSISTLTIQRTEQRDSAMYRCASSLASRVWETQYFGPGTRLLVL.

This clonotype was found once. The chain is built from TRBV20-1 and TRBJ2-7; D is unclear. This CDR3 has 12 residues. V dropped 4 bases and J dropped 2 bases, with 9 bases sitting between them. Germline CDR1 DFQATT, CDR2 SNEGSKA (reference sequence). CDR3 nucleotide sequence: TGCAGTGCTACAGGACCGACCTACGAGCAGTACTTC. As protein: CSATGPTYEQYF.

The chain couples TRBV19 to TRBJ2-1; TRBD2 matches 11 bases. The CDR3 consists of 16 residues. J lost 4 bases, V lost 4 bases, and 6 bases had no gene match. Germline CDR1 LNHDA, CDR2 SQIVND (reference sequence). For the CDR3, the DNA is TGTGCCAGTAGTACCACTAGCGGGAGAGGGTACAATGAGCAGTTCTTC. As protein: CASSTTSGRGYNEQFF.

The rearrangement uses TRBV7-9 and TRBJ1-5; maybe TRBD1 (5 bases). The CDR3 runs to 15 residues. Germline CDR1 reads SEHNR; CDR2 reads FQNEAQ (reference sequence). V was trimmed by 4 bases and J by 2 bases, leaving 12 bases between them. The CDR3 protein is CASSYGTAGNQPQHF. CDR3 DNA sequence: TGTGCCAGCAGCTACGGGACGGCTGGCAATCAGCCCCAGCATTTT.

The chain has TRBV12-3 or TRBV12-4 and TRBJ2-5; 8 nucleotides match TRBD1. The CDR3 length is 16 residues. The V segment lost 0 bases and the J segment 5 bases; nucleotides outside the gene matches: 8. The CDR3 loop is CASSLALETGDETQYF. CDR3 nucleotide sequence: TGTGCCAGCAGTTTAGCGCTTGAGACAGGGGACGAGACCCAGTACTTC.

The J gene is TRBJ1-5, the V gene TRBV20-1; unclear D gene. V dropped 0 bases and J dropped 5 bases, with 11 bases sitting between them. The CDR3 runs 14 residues. Per the germline V gene, CDR1 is DFQATT and CDR2 is SNEGSKA (reference sequence). CDR3 in amino acids: CSARDSGYYQPQHF. The CDR3, as DNA: TGCAGTGCTAGAGATTCCGGGTACTATCAGCCCCAGCATTTT.

The CDR3 loop is CASSARSYTDTQYF. DNA of the CDR3: TGTGCCAGCAGTGCCAGATCCTACACAGATACGCAGTATTTT. V and J are TRBV6-1 and TRBJ2-3; D call uncertain. The CDR3 length is 14 residues. The germline V gene has CDR1 MNHNS and CDR2 SASEGT. The V end lost 4 bases, the J end lost 2 bases, and 10 bases lay between the germline ends.